The source of this TCR beta chain is a study of OX40 agonist ivuxolimab in advanced cancers. Study details: The study treated patients with ivuxolimab, an agonistic anti-OX40 (CD134) antibody. Administration of intravenous ivuxolimab to patients occurred every 2 weeks at 0.01 to 10 mg/kg. Checkpoint inhibitors had been given previously to about 40% of patients. General study points: Low normalized T-cell clonal expansion also characterized some of the nonresponders.

As for this clone: Its specificity is not known.

The method was immunoSEQ multiplex PCR; TCRdb's version includes in-frame clones alone and lacks a portion of them. This table holds 73,000 or so clones, 75% to 85% found once. The CDR3 covers 12 residues. The V and J ends lost 2 bases and 4 bases respectively, with 6 bases between them. Germline assignment: CDR1 MDHEN and CDR2 SYDVKM. The sequenced sample was CD4+ or CD8+ T cells sorted from blood, obtained in a trial of the OX40 agonist ivuxolimab. This rearrangement joins TRBV28 to TRBJ2-7; D call uncertain. This sequence was found in an adult with an advanced solid tumor such as melanoma, head and neck, liver or kidney cancer. The CDR3 sequence: CASSLLGYEQYF. The CDR3 region has the DNA TGTGCCAGCAGTTTACTAGGGTACGAGCAGTACTTC.